A single sample gave rise to the 11 T cell receptor beta chains below, sequenced in a study of radiotherapy plus CTLA-4 blockade in lung cancer. The data were produced by immunoSEQ multiplex PCR, yet TCRdb's version contains in-frame clones alone and is incomplete. The sample has roughly 120,000 clones, more than 75% seen once. Specimen: peripheral blood, collected from a patient treated with radiotherapy plus ipilimumab. The receptors were sampled from a human donor with non-small cell lung cancer that progressed on radiotherapy plus ipilimumab. Some clones in this sample may be carry-over from other donors' samples.

This clone was recorded only once. The chain joins TRBV6-1 to TRBJ1-1; D is perhaps TRBD1 (5 bases). The CDR3 consists of 14 residues. V lost 6 bases to trimming and J lost 2 bases, with 13 bases between them. CDR1 is MNHNS, CDR2 SASEGT, per germline. The CDR3 region is CASRPGFFNTEAFF. In DNA form, the CDR3 reads TGTGCCAGCAGACCAGGGTTCTTCAACACTGAAGCTTTCTTT.

V gene TRBV10-3 combines with J gene TRBJ2-5, with 11 bases aligning to TRBD2. The germline gives CDR1 ENHRY, CDR2 SYGVKD. The CDR3 loop spans 14 amino acids. With 10 bases clipped from V and 5 bases from J, the junction kept 9 bases outside the gene matches. CDR3 in amino acids: CATQLAGARETQYF. The CDR3 DNA reads TGTGCCACACAACTAGCGGGGGCGCGGGAGACCCAGTACTTC.

The V gene is TRBV5-3, the J gene TRBJ1-2; D is possibly TRBD1 (6 bases). TRBV5-3 is reported as an ORF; its role is uncertain. The V end was cut by 3 bases, the J end by 4 bases, with 13 bases between. This CDR3 contains 14 residues. The CDR3 protein is CARSYLTGLYGYTF. The CDR3 bases are TGTGCCAGAAGCTATTTAACAGGGCTCTATGGCTACACCTTC.

V is TRBV5-1 and J is TRBJ2-6; D is tentatively TRBD1 or TRBD2 (6 bases each). The CDR3 consists of 12 residues. The germline V gene has CDR1 SGHRS and CDR2 YFSETQ. Deletions cut 5 bases from V and 10 bases from J, with 10 bases between. CDR3 bases: TGCGCCAGCAGGGAGGGGGGAAACGTCCTGACTTTC. Translated, it gives CASREGGNVLTF.

This clone was detected a few times. Written as DNA, the CDR3 is TGTGCCAGCAGCTTAGAGGGGGTTCCAAATCAGCCCCAGCATTTT. Encoded protein: CASSLEGVPNQPQHF. The chain recombines TRBV7-8 with TRBJ1-5, with D possibly matching TRBD1 (6 bases). The CDR3 spans 15 residues. Deletions cut 1 base from V and 4 bases from J, with 11 bases between. Germline CDR1 is SGHVS and CDR2 is FQNEAQ.

In its sample, this clone was seen once. The J gene is TRBJ1-4, the V gene TRBV14; D may be TRBD1 (5 bases). The germline CDR1 and CDR2 sequences are SGHDN and FVKESK. The V gene lost 0 bases and the J gene lost 3 bases, with 8 bases spanning the gap. The length of the CDR3 is 15 residues. CDR3 residues: CASSQDPGPNEKLFF. The CDR3, as DNA: TGTGCCAGCAGCCAAGATCCGGGGCCTAATGAAAAACTGTTTTTT.

DNA of the CDR3: TGCGCCAGCAGCCAAGAGGTGGGGGGGTTGTTTGGCGCAAAAAACATTCAGTACTTC. Translation gives CASSQEVGGLFGAKNIQYF. The chain combines TRBV4-3 with TRBJ2-4, with TRBD2 matching over 7 bases. This CDR3 has 19 amino acids. The V gene end was trimmed by 0 bases and the J gene end by 4 bases; junction bases not matched to a gene: 15. Germline CDR1 reads LGHNA; CDR2 reads YSLEER.

CDR3 DNA: TGTGCCACCAAGAGGCTTCTCAGCTCCTACGAGCAGTACTTC. It is translated as CATKRLLSSYEQYF. The genes are TRBV27 and TRBJ2-7; D uncertain. V lost 10 bases to trimming and J lost 0 bases, with 16 bases between them. CDR1 and CDR2 from the germline V gene are MNHEY and SMNVEV (reference sequence). There are 14 residues in the CDR3.

The chain joins TRBV6-5 to TRBJ1-5, with D tentatively TRBD1 (6 bases). CDR1 and CDR2 from the germline V gene are MNHEY and SVGAGI. The CDR3 contains 15 residues. V was shortened by 3 bases and J by 2 bases, with 11 bases between the two germline ends. The CDR3 DNA reads as TGTGCCAGCAGTTATGGGGGCGCGGGCAATCAGCCCCAGCATTTT. This codes for CASSYGGAGNQPQHF.

The J gene is TRBJ2-5, the V gene TRBV7-6, with 11 bases that match TRBD1. The J call may be wrong; the DNA end is better matched by TRBJ2-7. Germline CDR1 and CDR2: SGHVS and FNYEAQ. CDR3 size: 14 residues. The CDR3 sequence is CASSLGGQGGEQYF. The CDR3, as DNA: TGTGCCAGCAGCTTAGGGGGACAGGGGGGCGAGCAGTACTTC.

The chain carries TRBV28 and TRBJ1-4; TRBD1 might be the D (5 bases). This CDR3 has 15 amino acids. Germline CDR1 reads MDHEN; CDR2 reads SYDVKM. Trimming removed 4 bases from V and 7 bases from J, with 16 bases in between. Here the CDR3 DNA reads TGTGCCAGCAGTTCCCCGTCAGGGAAGGGTGAAAAACTGTTTTTT. Its protein is CASSSPSGKGEKLFF.